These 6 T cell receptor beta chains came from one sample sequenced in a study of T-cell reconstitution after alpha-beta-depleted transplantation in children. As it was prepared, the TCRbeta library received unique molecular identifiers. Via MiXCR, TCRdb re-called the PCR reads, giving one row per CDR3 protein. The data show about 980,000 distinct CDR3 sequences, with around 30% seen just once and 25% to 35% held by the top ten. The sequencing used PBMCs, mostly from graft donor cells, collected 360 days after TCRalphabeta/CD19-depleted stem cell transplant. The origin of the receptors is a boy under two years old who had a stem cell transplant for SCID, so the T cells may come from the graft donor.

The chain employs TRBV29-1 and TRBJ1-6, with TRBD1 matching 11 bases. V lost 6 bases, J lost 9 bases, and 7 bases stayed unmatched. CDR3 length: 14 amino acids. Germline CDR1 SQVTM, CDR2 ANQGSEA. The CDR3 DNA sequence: TGCAGCGTGGCCGGGACAGGGGGTGGTTCACCCCTCCACTTT. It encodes CSVAGTGGGSPLHF.

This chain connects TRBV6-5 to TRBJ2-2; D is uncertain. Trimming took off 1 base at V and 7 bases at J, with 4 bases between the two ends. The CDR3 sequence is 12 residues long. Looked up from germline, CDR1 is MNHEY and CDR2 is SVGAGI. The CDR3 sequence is CASSYWGGELFF. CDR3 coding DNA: TGTGCCAGCAGTTACTGGGGCGGGGAGCTGTTTTTT.

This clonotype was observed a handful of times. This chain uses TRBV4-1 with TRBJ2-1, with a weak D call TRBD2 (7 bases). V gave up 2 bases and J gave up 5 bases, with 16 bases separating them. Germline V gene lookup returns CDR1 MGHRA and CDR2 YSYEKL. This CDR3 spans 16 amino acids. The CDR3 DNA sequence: TGCGCCAGCAGCCAACTGGTTAAGCGGGACAACAATGAGCAGTTCTTC. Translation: CASSQLVKRDNNEQFF.

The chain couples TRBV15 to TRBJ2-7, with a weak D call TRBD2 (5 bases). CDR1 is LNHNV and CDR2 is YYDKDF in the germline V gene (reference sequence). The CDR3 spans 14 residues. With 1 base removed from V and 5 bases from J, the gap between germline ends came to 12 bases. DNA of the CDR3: TGTGCCACCAGCAGAGGTAGGGCGGGTCACGAGCAGTACTTC. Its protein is CATSRGRAGHEQYF.

The CDR3 sequence is CSASSGGPTYEQYF. CDR3 nucleotide sequence: TGCAGTGCTAGTTCAGGGGGCCCCACCTACGAGCAGTACTTC. The V call is TRBV20-1, the J call TRBJ2-7; TRBD1 matches 8 bases. Germline V gene lookup returns CDR1 DFQATT and CDR2 SNEGSKA (reference sequence). CDR3 length: 14 residues. V was pared by 3 bases and J by 2 bases, with 6 bases of the junction left unmatched.

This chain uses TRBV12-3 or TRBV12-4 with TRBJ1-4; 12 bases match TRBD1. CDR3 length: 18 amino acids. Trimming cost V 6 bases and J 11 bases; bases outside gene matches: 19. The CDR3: CASSPDHRSGQGAPKLFF. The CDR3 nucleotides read TGTGCCAGCAGCCCGGACCACCGATCGGGACAGGGGGCACCGAAACTGTTTTTT.